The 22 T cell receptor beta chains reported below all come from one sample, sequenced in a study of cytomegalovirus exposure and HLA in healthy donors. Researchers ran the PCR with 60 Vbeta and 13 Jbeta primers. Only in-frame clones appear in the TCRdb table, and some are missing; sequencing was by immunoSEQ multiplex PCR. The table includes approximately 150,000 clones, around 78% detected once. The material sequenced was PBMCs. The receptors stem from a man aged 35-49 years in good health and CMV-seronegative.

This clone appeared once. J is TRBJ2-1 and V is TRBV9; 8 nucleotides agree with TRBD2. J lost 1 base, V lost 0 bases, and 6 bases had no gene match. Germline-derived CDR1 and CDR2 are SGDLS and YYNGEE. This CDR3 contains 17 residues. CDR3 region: CASSVGLAGMSYNEQFF. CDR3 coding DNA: TGTGCCAGCAGCGTAGGGCTAGCGGGTATGTCCTACAATGAGCAGTTCTTC. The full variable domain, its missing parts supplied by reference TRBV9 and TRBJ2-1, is DSGVTQTPKHLITATGQRVTLRCSPRSGDLSVYWYQQSLDQGLQFLIQYYNGEERAKGNILERFSAQQFPDLHSELNLSSLELGDSALYFCASSVGLAGMSYNEQFFGPGTRLTVL.

The CDR3 region has the DNA TGCAGCGTTGAGGACAGGGGGGACATTCAGTACTTC. This encodes CSVEDRGDIQYF. The genes are TRBV29-1 and TRBJ2-4; 10 bases match TRBD1. V gave up 3 bases and J gave up 8 bases; unmatched junction bases: 1. The CDR3 totals 12 residues. The germline V gene encodes CDR1 SQVTM and CDR2 ANQGSEA.

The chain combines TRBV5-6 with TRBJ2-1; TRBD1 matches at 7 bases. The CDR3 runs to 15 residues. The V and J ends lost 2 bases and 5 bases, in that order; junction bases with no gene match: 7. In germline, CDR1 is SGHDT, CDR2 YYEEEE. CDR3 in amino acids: CASSLKGQVHNEQFF. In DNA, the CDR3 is TGTGCCAGCAGCTTAAAAGGACAGGTTCACAATGAGCAGTTCTTC.

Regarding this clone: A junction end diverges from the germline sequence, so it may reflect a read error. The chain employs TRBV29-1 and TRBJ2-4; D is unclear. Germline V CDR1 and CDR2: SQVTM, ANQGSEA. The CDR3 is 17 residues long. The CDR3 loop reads CSVEDLGPFKAKNSQYF. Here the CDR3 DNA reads TGCAGCGTTGAAGATCTTGGCCCCTTCAAAGCCAAAAACAGTCAGTACTTC.

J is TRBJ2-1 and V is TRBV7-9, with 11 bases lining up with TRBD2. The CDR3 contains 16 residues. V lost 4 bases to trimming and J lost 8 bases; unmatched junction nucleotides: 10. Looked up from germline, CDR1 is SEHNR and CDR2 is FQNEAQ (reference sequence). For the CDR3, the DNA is TGTGCCAGCAGCTCGGGACTAGCGGCAATTAAGGATGAGCAGTTCTTC. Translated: CASSSGLAAIKDEQFF.

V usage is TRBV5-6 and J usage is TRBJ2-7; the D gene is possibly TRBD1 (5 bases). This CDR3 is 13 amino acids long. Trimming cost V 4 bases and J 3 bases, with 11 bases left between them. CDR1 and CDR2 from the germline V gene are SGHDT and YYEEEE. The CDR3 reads CASSTPQGYEQYV. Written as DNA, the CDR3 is TGTGCCAGCAGCACCCCCCAGGGCTACGAGCAGTACGTC.

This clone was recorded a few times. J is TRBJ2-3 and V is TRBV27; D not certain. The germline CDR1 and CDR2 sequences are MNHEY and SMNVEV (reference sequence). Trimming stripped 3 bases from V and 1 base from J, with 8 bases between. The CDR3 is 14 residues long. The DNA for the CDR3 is TGTGCCAGCAGTTTCTCCCGGGGCACAGATACGCAGTATTTT. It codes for CASSFSRGTDTQYF.

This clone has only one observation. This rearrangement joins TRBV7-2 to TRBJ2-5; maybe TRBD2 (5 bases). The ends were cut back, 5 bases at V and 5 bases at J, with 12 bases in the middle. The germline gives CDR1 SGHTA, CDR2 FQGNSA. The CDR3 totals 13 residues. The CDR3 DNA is TGTGCCAGCAGCCGAACTAGAGGGGAGACCCAGTACTTC. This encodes CASSRTRGETQYF.

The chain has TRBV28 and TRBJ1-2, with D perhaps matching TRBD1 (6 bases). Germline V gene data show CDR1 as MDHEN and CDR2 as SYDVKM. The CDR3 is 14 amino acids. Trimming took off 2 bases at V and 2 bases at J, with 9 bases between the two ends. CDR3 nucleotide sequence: TGTGCCAGCAGTTTAGACAGGCTGAACTATGGCTACACCTTC. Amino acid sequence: CASSLDRLNYGYTF.

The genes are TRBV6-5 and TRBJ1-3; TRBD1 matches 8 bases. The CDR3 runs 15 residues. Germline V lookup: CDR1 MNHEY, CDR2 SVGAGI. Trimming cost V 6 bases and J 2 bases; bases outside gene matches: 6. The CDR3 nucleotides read TGTGCCAGCAGAGGGACAGGCGGCCCTGGAAACACCATATATTTT. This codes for CASRGTGGPGNTIYF.

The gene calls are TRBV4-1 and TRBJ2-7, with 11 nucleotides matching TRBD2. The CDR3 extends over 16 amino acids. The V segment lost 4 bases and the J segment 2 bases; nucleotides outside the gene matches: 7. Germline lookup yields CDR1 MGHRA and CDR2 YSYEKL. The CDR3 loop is CASSPGASGGTYEQYF. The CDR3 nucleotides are TGCGCCAGCAGCCCAGGTGCTAGCGGGGGGACCTACGAGCAGTACTTC.

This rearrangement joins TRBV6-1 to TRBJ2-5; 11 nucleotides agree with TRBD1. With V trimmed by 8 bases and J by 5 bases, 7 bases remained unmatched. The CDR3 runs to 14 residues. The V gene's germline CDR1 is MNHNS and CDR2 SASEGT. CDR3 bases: TGTGCCAGCTTTTGGACAGGGGGCTACGAGACCCAGTACTTC. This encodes CASFWTGGYETQYF.

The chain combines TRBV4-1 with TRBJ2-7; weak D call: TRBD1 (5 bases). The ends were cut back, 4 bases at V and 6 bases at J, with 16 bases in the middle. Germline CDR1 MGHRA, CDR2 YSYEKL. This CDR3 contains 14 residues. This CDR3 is CASSPDSPGSEQYF. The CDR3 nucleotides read TGCGCCAGCAGCCCCGACAGTCCGGGCTCCGAGCAGTACTTC.

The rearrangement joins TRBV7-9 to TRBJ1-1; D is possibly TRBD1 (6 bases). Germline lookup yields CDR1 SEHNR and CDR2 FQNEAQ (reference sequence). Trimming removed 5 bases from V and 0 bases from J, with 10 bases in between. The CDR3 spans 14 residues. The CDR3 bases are TGTGCCAGCAGCCTTGGGGGCATGAACACTGAAGCTTTCTTT. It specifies CASSLGGMNTEAFF.

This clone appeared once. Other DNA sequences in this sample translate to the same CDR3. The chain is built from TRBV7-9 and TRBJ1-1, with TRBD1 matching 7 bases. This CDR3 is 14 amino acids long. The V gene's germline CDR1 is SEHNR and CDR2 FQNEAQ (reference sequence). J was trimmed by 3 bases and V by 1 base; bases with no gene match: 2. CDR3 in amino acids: CASSLGQGDTEAFF. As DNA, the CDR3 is TGTGCCAGCAGCTTAGGACAGGGAGACACTGAAGCTTTCTTT.

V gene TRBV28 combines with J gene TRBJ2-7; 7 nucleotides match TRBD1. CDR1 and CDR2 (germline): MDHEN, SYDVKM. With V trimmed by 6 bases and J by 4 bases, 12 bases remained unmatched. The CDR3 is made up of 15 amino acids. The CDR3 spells CASRSDRAPRYEQYF. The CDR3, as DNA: TGTGCCAGCAGAAGTGACAGGGCCCCACGGTACGAGCAGTACTTC.

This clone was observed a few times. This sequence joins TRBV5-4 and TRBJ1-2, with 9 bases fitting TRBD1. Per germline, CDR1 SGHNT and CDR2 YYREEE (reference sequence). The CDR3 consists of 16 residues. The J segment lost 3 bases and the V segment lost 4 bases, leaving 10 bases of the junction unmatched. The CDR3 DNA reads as TGTGCCAGCAGCCTCGGGACAGGGACCCTAGACTATGGCTACACCTTC. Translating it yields CASSLGTGTLDYGYTF.

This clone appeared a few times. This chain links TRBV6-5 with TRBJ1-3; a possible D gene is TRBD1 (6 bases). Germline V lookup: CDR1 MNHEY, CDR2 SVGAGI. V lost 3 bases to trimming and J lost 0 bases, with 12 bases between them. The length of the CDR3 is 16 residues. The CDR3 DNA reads TGTGCCAGCAGTTATTCGACAGGCCACTCTGGAAACACCATATATTTT. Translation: CASSYSTGHSGNTIYF.

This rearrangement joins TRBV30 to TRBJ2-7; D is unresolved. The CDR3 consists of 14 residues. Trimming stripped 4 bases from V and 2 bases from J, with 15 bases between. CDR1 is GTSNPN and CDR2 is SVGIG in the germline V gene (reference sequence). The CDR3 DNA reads TGTGCCTGGAACGCCCTTAACCCTACCTACGAGCAGTACTTC. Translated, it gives CAWNALNPTYEQYF.

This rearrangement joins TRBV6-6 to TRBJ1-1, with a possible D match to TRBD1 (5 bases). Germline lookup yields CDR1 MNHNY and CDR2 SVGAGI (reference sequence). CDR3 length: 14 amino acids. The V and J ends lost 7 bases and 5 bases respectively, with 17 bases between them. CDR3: CASTPQGGGTEAFF. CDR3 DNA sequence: TGTGCCAGCACCCCTCAGGGAGGTGGGACTGAAGCTTTCTTT.

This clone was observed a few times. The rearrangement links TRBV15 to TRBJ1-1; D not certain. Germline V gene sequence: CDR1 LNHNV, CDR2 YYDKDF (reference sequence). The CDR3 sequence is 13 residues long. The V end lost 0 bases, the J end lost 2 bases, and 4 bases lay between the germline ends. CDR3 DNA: TGTGCCACCAGCAGAGAGTATAACACTGAAGCTTTCTTT. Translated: CATSREYNTEAFF. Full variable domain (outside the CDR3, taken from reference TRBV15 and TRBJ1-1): DAMVIQNPRYQVTQFGKPVTLSCSQTLNHNVMYWYQQKSSQAPKLLFHYYDKDFNNEADTPDNFQSRRPNTSFCFLDIRSPGLGDTAMYLCATSREYNTEAFFGQGTRLTVV.

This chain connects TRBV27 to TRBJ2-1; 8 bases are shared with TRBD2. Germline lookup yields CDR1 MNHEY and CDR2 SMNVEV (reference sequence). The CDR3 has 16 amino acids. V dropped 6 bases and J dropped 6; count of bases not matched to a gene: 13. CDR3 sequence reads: CASSRTPGRGVNEQFF. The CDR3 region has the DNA TGTGCCAGCAGCCGTACTCCCGGGAGGGGGGTCAATGAGCAGTTCTTC.